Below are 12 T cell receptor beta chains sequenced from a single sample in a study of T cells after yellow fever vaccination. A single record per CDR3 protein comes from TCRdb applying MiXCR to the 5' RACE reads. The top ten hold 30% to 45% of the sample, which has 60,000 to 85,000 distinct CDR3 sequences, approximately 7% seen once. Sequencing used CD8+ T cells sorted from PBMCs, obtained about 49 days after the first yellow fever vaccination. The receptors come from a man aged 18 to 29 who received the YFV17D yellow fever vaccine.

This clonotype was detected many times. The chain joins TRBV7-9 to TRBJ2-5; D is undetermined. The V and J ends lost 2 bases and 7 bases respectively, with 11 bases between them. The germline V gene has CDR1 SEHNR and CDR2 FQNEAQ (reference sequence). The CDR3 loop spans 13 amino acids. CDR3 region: CASSLSLPRTQYF. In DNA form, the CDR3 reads TGTGCCAGCAGCTTAAGCCTCCCCAGGACCCAGTACTTC.

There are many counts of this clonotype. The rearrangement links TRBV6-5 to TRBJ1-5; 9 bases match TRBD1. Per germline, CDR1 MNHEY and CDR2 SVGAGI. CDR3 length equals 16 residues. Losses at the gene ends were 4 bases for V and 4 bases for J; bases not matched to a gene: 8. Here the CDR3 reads CASSSGTGRVNQPQHF. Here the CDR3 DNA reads TGTGCCAGCAGTTCCGGGACAGGGAGAGTTAATCAGCCCCAGCATTTT.

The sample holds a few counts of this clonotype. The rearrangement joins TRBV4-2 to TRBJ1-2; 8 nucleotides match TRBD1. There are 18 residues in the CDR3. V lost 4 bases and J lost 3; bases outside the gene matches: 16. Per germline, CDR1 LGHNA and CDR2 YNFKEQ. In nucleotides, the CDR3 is TGTGCCAGCAGCCGAGGGACTGGGGGGCCAGGGGGCGACTATGGCTACACCTTC. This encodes CASSRGTGGPGGDYGYTF.

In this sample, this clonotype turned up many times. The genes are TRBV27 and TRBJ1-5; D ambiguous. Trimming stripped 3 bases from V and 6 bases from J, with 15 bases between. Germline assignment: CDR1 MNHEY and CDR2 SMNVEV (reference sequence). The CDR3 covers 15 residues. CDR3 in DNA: TGTGCCAGCAGTTTCAGTCCCGCCGGAAGTCAGCCCCAGCATTTT. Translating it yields CASSFSPAGSQPQHF.

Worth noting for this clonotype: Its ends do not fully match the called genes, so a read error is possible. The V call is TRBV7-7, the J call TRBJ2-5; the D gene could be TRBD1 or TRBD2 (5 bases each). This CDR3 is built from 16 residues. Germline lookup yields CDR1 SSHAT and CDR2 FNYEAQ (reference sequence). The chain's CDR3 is CASSLFVGDLQETQYF. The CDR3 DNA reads TGTGCTAGCAGCTTATTCGTGGGGGACCTACAAGAGACCCAGTACTTC.

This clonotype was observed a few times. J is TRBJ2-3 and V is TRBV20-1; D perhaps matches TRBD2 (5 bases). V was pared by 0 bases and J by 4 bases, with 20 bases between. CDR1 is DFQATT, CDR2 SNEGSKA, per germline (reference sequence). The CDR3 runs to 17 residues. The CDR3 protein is CSAREAREGPVSDTQYF. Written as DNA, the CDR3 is TGCAGTGCTAGAGAGGCCCGAGAGGGTCCGGTGTCAGATACGCAGTATTTT.

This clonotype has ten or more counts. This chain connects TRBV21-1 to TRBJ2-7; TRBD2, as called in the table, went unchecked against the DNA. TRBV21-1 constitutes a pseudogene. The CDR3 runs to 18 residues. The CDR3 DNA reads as TGTGCCAGCAGCAAATGGGGGGTCGGCCCTCCAACGTGCTACGAGCAGTACGTC. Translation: CASSKWGVGPPTCYEQYV.

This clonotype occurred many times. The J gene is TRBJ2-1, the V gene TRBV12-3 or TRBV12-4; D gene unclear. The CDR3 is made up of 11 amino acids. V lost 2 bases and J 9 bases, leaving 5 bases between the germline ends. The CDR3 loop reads CASSLSGEQFF. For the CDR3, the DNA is TGTGCCAGCAGTTTATCCGGTGAGCAGTTCTTC.

CDR3: CASSLSKDAADGYTF. The CDR3 DNA is TGTGCCAGCAGCTTATCCAAGGACGCCGCAGATGGCTACACCTTC. The chain combines TRBV7-8 with TRBJ1-2; D is uncertain. V lost 2 bases, J lost 6 bases, and 16 bases lay in between. Germline values: CDR1 SGHVS, CDR2 FQNEAQ. This CDR3 contains 15 residues.

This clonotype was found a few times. CDR3 sequence: CASSLSRGADTQYF. The CDR3 coding sequence is TGTGCCAGCAGCTTAAGCAGGGGCGCGGATACGCAGTATTTT. This rearrangement joins TRBV7-8 to TRBJ2-3; D possibly corresponds to TRBD1 (6 bases). Per germline, CDR1 SGHVS and CDR2 FQNEAQ. The CDR3 runs to 14 residues. V dropped 2 bases and J dropped 6 bases, with 12 bases sitting between them.

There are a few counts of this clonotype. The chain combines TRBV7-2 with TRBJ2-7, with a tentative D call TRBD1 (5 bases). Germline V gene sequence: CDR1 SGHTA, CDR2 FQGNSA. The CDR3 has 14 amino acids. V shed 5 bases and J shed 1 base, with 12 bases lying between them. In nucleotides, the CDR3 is TGTGCCAGCAGCCGAGACAGTCTATCCTACGAGCAGTACGTC. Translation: CASSRDSLSYEQYV.

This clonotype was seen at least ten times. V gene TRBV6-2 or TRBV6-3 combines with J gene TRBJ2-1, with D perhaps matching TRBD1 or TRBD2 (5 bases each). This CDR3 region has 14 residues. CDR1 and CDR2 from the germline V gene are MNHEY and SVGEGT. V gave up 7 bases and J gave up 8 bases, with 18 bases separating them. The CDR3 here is CASTSWGNGYEQFF. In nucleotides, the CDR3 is TGTGCCAGCACTTCTTGGGGGAACGGTTATGAGCAGTTCTTC.